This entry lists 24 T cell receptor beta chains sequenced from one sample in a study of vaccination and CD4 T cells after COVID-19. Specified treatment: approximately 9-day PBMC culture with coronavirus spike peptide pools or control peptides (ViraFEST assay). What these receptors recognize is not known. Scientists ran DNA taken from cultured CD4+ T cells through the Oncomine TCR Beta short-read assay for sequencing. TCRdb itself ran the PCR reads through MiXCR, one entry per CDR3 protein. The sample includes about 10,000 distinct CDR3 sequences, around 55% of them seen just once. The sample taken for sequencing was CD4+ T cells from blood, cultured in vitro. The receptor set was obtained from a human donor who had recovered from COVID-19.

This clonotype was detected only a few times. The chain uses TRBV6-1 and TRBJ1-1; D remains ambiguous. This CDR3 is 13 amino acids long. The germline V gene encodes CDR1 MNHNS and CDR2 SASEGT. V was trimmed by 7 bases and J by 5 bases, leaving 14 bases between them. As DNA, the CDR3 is TGTGCCAGCACCCCAGATGGGTTGACTGAAGCTTTCTTT. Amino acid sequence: CASTPDGLTEAFF.

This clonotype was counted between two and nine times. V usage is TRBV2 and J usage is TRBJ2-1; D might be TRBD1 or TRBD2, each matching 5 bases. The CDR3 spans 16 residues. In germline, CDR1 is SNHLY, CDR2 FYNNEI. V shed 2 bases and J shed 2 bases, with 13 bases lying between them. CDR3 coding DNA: TGTGCCAGCAGTGAAAGGGGCGGGTTCCCCTACAATGAGCAGTTCTTC. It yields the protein CASSERGGFPYNEQFF. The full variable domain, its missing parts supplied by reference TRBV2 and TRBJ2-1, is EPEVTQTPSHQVTQMGQEVILRCVPISNHLYFYWYRQILGQKVEFLVSFYNNEISEKSEIFDDQFSVERPDGSNFTLKIRSTKLEDSAMYFCASSERGGFPYNEQFFGPGTRLTVL.

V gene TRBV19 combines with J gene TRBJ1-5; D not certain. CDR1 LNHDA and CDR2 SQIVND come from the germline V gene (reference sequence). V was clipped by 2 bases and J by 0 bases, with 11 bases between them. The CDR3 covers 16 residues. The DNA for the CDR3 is TGTGCCAGTAGTATATCTTTTACAGCTAGCAATCAGCCCCAGCATTTT. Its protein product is CASSISFTASNQPQHF.

In nucleotides, the CDR3 is TGTGCCAGTAGTATACTCGGAGCGGGGGGGCTGGACGAGCAGTACTTC. Translating it yields CASSILGAGGLDEQYF. V usage is TRBV19 and J usage is TRBJ2-7; 10 nucleotides match TRBD2. CDR1 is LNHDA and CDR2 is SQIVND in the germline V gene (reference sequence). This CDR3 has 16 amino acids. J gave up 5 bases and V 2 bases, and 9 bases lay outside the gene matches.

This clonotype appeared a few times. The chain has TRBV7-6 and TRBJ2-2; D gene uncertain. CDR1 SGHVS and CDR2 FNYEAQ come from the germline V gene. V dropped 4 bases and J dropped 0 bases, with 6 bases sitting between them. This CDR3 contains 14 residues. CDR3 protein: CASSSTTNTGELFF. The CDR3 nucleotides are TGTGCCAGCAGCTCTACAACGAACACCGGGGAGCTGTTTTTT. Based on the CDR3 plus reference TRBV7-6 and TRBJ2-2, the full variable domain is GAGVSQSPRYKVTKRGQDVALRCDPISGHVSLYWYRQALGQGPEFLTYFNYEAQQDKSGLPNDRFSAERPEGSISTLTIQRTEQRDSAMYRCASSSTTNTGELFFGEGSRLTVL.

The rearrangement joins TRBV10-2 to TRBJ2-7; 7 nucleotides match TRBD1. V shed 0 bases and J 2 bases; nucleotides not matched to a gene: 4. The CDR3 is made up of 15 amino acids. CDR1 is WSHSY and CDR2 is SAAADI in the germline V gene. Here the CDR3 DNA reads TGCGCCAGCAGTGAGTCAAACAGGGGCACCTACGAGCAGTACTTC. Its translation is CASSESNRGTYEQYF.

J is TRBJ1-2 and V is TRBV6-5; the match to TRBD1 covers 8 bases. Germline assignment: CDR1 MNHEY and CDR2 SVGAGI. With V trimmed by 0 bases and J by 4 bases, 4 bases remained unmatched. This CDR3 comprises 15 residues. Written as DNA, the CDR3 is TGTGCCAGCAGTTACTCGACCAGGGGGCCCTATGGCTACACCTTC. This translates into CASSYSTRGPYGYTF.

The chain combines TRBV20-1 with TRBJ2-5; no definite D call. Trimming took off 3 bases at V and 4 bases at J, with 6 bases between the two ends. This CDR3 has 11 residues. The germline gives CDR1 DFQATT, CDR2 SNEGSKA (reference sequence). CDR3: CSASVGETQYF. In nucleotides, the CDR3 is TGCAGTGCTAGCGTCGGAGAGACCCAGTACTTC.

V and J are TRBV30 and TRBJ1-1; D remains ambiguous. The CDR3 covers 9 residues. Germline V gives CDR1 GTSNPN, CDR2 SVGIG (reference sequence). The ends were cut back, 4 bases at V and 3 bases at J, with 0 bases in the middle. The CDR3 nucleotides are TGTGCCTGGAACACTGAAGCTTTCTTT. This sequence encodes CAWNTEAFF.

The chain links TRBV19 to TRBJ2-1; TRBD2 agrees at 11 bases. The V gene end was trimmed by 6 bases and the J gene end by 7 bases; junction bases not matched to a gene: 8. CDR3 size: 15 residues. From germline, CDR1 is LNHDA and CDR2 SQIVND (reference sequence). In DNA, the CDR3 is TGTGCCAGTAGAGTGGCTAGCGGGGGGAGGAATGAGCAGTTCTTC. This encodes CASRVASGGRNEQFF.

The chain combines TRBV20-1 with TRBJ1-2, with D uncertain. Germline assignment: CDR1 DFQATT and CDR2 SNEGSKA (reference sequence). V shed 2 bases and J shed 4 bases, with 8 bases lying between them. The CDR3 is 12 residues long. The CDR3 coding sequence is TGCAGTGCTAGACAGGAAACCTATGGCTACACCTTC. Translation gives CSARQETYGYTF.

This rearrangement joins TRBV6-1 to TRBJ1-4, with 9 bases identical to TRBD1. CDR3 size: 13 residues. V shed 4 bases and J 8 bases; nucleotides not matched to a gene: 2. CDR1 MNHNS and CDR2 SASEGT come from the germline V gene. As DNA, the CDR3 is TGTGCCAGCAGTGGGACAGGGGAAGAAAAACTGTTTTTT. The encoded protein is CASSGTGEEKLFF.

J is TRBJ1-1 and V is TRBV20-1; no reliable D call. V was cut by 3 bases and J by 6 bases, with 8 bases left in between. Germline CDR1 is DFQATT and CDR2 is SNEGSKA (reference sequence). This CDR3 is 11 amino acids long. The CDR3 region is CSASGGAEAFF. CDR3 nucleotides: TGCAGTGCTAGTGGTGGGGCTGAAGCTTTCTTT.

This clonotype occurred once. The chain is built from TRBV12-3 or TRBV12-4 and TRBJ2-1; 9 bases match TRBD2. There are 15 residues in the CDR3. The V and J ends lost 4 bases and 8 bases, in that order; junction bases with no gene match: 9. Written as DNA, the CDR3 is TGTGCCAGCAGTTCCGTCGGGGTAGCGGGGGATGAGCAGTTCTTC. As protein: CASSSVGVAGDEQFF.

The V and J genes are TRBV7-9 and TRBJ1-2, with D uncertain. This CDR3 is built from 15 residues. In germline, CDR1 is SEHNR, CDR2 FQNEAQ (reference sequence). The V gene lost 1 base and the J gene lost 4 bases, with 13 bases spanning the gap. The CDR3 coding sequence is TGTGCCAGCAGCTTAGGGGCAGAACCTTTCTATGGCTACACCTTC. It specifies CASSLGAEPFYGYTF.

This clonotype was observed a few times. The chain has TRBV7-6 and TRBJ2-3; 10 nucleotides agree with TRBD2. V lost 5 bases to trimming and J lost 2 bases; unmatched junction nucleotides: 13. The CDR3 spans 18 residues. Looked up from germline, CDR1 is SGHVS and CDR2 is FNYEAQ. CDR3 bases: TGTGCCAGCAGCCCCCTTCCGGGACTAGCGAGAGCCACAGATACGCAGTATTTT. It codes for CASSPLPGLARATDTQYF.

The DNA for the CDR3 is TGTGCCAGCAGTGCGGCCGGGACAGGGACCGGAAACACCATATATTTT. This sequence encodes CASSAAGTGTGNTIYF. V usage is TRBV2 and J usage is TRBJ1-3; 9 positions agree with TRBD1. V trimming: 4 bases; J trimming: 4 bases; junction bases outside the gene matches: 8. CDR1 SNHLY and CDR2 FYNNEI come from the germline V gene. The CDR3 is 16 amino acids.

In nucleotides, the CDR3 is TGCGCCAGCAGCGAAACCGGGGACGGGGGTTCACCCCTCCACTTT. It codes for CASSETGDGGSPLHF. This chain uses TRBV5-1 with TRBJ1-6; possible D gene TRBD1, 5 bases. The CDR3 is made up of 15 amino acids. V was clipped by 4 bases and J by 9 bases, with 17 bases between them. Per germline, CDR1 SGHRS and CDR2 YFSETQ.

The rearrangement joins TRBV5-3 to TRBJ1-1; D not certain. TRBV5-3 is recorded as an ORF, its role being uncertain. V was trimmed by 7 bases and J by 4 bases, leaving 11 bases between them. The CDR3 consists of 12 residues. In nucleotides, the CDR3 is TGTGCCAGATCGGGTGTGTTCACTGAAGCTTTCTTT. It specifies CARSGVFTEAFF.

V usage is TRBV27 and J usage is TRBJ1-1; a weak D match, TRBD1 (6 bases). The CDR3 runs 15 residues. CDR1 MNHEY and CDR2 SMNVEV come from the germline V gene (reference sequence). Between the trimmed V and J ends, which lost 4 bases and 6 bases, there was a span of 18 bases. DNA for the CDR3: TGTGCCAGCAGTTCCGGGGCCGGGACAACATCTGAAGCTTTCTTT. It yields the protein CASSSGAGTTSEAFF.

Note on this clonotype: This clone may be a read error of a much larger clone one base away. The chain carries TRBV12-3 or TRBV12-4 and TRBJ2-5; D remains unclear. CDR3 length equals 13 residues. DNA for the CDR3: TGTGTCAGCAGTCGGACCCGGTGGGAGACCCAGTACTTC. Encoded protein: CVSSRTRWETQYF.

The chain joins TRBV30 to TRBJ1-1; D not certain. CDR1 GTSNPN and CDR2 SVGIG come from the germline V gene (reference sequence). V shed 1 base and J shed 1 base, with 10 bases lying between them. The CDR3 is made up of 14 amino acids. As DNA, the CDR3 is TGTGCCTGGAGTGGTGTACAGACGAACACTGAAGCTTTCTTT. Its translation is CAWSGVQTNTEAFF.

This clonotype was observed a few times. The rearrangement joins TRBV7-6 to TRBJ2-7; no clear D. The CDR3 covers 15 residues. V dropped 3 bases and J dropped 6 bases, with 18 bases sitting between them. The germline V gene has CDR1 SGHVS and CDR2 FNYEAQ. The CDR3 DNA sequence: TGTGCCAGCAGCTTTGGTACGACTGGGTTTGGCGAGCAGTACTTC. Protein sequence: CASSFGTTGFGEQYF.

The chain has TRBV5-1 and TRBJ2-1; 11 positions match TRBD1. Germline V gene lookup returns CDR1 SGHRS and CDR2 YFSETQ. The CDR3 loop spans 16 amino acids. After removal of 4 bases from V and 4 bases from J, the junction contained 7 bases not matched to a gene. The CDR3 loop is CASSPGRDRGYNEQFF. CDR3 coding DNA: TGCGCCAGCAGCCCAGGTAGGGACAGGGGGTACAATGAGCAGTTCTTC.